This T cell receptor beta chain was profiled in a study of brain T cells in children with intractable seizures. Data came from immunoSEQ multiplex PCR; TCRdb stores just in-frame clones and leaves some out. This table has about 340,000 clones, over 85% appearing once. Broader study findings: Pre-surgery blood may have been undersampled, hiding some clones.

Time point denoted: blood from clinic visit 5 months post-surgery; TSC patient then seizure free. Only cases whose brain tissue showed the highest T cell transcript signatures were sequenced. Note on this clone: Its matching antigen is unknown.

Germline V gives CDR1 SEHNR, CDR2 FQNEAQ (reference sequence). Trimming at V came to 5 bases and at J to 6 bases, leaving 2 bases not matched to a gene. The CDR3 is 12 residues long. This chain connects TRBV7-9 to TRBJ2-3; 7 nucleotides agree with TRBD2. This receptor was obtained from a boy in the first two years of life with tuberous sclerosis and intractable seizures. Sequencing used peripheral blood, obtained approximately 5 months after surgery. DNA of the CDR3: TGTGCCAGCAGCCCCGGGGGGGATACGCAGTATTTT. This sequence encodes CASSPGGDTQYF.